This entry describes one T cell receptor (beta chain). Its target is not known. The CDR3 is made up of 13 amino acids. V shed 5 bases and J 5 bases; nucleotides not matched to a gene: 3. In germline, CDR1 is MNHEY, CDR2 SVGAGI. The sample comes from a study of cytomegalovirus exposure and HLA in healthy donors. General study results and limits: A later analysis, which compared TCR beta chains of equal frequency, found the HLA-associated ones more clonally expanded. In vitro testing confirmed a few CMV-associated chains as specific for CMV antigens. High sensitivity and specificity were reportedly achieved when the classifier diagnosed cytomegalovirus status.

In the PCR, 60 Vbeta and 13 Jbeta primers were used. Method: immunoSEQ multiplex PCR; TCRdb's copy keeps in-frame clones and lacks some. Seen here are some 85,000 clones, about 88% observed once, and the top ten hold approximately 2.4%. The sequencing input was PBMCs. The sequence was collected from a woman aged 45-60 years in good health and CMV-seronegative. The V gene is TRBV6-5, the J gene TRBJ1-1, with 9 bases identical to TRBD1. The CDR3 protein is CASSTGQGTEAFF. Written as DNA, the CDR3 is TGTGCCAGCAGTACTGGACAGGGGACTGAAGCTTTCTTT.